Sequencing of this T cell receptor (beta chain) was carried out in a study of T cells in narcolepsy. Study background: Enrolled donors included narcolepsy type 1 or type 2 patients and healthy controls.

The study's findings and limits: Reportedly, autoreactive clonotypes were serially detected in patients' blood but not controls'. HCRT-specific and TRIB2-specific autoreactive clonotypes appeared among same-patient CSF and blood CD4+ clonotypes.

Profiling relied on immunoSEQ multiplex PCR, and the TCRdb table lists in-frame clones only, not all of them. The data hold approximately 35,000 clones, with about nine tenths observed a single time. Trimming removed 8 bases at V and 6 bases at J, with 19 bases between. Germline CDR1 is SNHLY and CDR2 is FYNNEI. This CDR3 is built from 14 residues. As concerns this clone: The antigen is unknown.

The material sequenced was CD45RA- memory CD4+ T cells from PBMCs. The source of this sequence is a human donor with narcolepsy. The chain uses TRBV2 and TRBJ1-1; D perhaps matches TRBD1 (6 bases). CDR3 sequence (DNA): TGTGCCAGCGTAGAGAACAGGGCGTTCGCTGAAGCTTTCTTT. This encodes CASVENRAFAEAFF.